This T cell receptor beta chain originates from a study of T cells in Graves' hyperthyroidism and ophthalmopathy. Study-wide background: Peripheral blood was drawn at first diagnosis, prior to all treatment.

Amplified TCR beta CDR3 regions derived from RNA transcripts. The HTBI set primed first-round TCR CDR3 RT-PCR. TCRdb reprocessed the multiplex PCR reads with MiXCR, giving one entry per CDR3 protein. This sample has under 350,000 distinct CDR3 sequences; 15% to 20% occur once, and the top ten carry around 54%. In this sample, this clonotype turned up a few times. V lost 2 bases and J 5 bases, leaving 7 bases between the germline ends. The CDR3 covers 13 residues. Germline-derived CDR1 and CDR2 are MNHNY and SVGAGI (reference sequence). This sequence joins TRBV6-6 and TRBJ2-1; D perhaps matches TRBD1 (6 bases). The sequenced sample consisted of blood. This clonotype was obtained from a woman between 50 and 59 years old with Graves' hyperthyroidism. CDR3 amino acids: CASSYDRNNEQFF. The CDR3 DNA sequence: TGTGCCAGCAGTTACGACAGGAACAATGAGCAGTTCTTC.